This entry features one T cell receptor (beta chain) sequence. These data belong to a study of OX40 agonist ivuxolimab in advanced cancers. Across the study: Patients were infused with ivuxolimab every 2 weeks at 0.01 to 10 mg/kg. Aged roughly 20 to 79 with a mean of roughly 65 years, they were around 79% male.

The repertoire was sequenced with immunoSEQ multiplex PCR; TCRdb's copy has only in-frame clones and lacks some. The sample includes fewer than 90,000 clones, about 85% seen only once; the top ten take approximately 1.3%. The TCR was taken from an adult with an advanced solid tumor such as melanoma, head and neck, liver or kidney cancer. The input for sequencing was CD4+ or CD8+ T cells sorted from blood, taken in a trial of the OX40 agonist ivuxolimab.

CDR3 sequence reads: CASSLDRIEAFF. DNA for the CDR3: TGCGCCAGCAGCCTGGACAGGATTGAAGCTTTCTTT. The rearrangement links TRBV5-1 to TRBJ1-1; TRBD1 matches at 7 bases. The germline V gene encodes CDR1 SGHRS and CDR2 YFSETQ. CDR3 size: 12 residues. With V trimmed by 4 bases and J by 7 bases, 4 bases remained unmatched.